Included here is one TCR beta chain sequence, with context. Its antigen remains unknown. The sample belongs to a study of T cell responses to AZD1222 COVID-19 vaccine. Points from the study as a whole: Across the whole spike, CD4 TCRs peaked at regions 160-218 and 743-854. Donors were largely white British and mainly female; clonal diversity was possibly underestimated. It was only six AZD1222 recipients who were seropositive at baseline. The reported proportion of spike-specific TCRs targeting unmutated variant regions was nearly half.

Trimming removed 1 base from V and 5 bases from J, with 8 bases in between. This CDR3 is built from 13 residues. Germline CDR1 is SGHNT and CDR2 is YYREEE (reference sequence). The protocol was immunoSEQ multiplex PCR, while the TCRdb copy is restricted to in-frame clones and leaves out a portion. This table holds about 120,000 clones, about nine tenths found once. This sequence originates from an adult who received the MenACWY meningococcal vaccine as a control. The source was peripheral blood, collected 28 days after the second dose of the MenACWY control vaccine. This chain joins TRBV5-4 and TRBJ2-3; D is possibly TRBD2 (6 bases). CDR3 sequence: CASSLRGLDTQYF. Here the CDR3 DNA reads TGTGCCAGCAGCTTGCGGGGGTTAGATACGCAGTATTTT.